This record covers a single TCR beta chain. Its cognate antigen is unknown. PCR used 60 Vbeta primers and 13 Jbeta primers. The protocol was immunoSEQ multiplex PCR, while the TCRdb copy is restricted to in-frame clones and leaves out a portion. The table includes 140,000 to 150,000 clones, roughly 79% detected once. This record comes from a study of cytomegalovirus exposure and HLA in healthy donors. Overall study findings and caveats: Later on, an analysis found that several of the most significant clusters appeared to be linked to common viral pathogens, which included parvovirus B19. Later, TCR association rates were found to vary by HLA locus, highest for DRB1 and lowest for HLA-C.

Germline-derived CDR1 and CDR2 are SGHDT and YYEEEE. CDR3 size: 15 residues. The ends lost 3 bases at V and 6 bases at J; junction bases unmatched: 4. Input material: PBMCs. This clonotype was obtained from a woman aged 55 to 70 in good health and CMV-seropositive. The gene calls are TRBV5-6 and TRBJ2-7, with 15 bases matching TRBD2. This CDR3 is CASSYGLAGGVEQYF. The DNA for the CDR3 is TGTGCCAGCAGCTACGGACTAGCGGGAGGGGTCGAGCAGTACTTC.